The rows below give T cell receptor beta chains drawn from one sample of a study of cytomegalovirus exposure and HLA in healthy donors. This table comes from immunoSEQ multiplex PCR, and its TCRdb copy is limited to in-frame clones, with some not included. The data show roughly 160,000 clones, more than 80% seen once. The sequenced material came from PBMCs. These receptors were taken from a woman aged 45-65 years in good health and CMV-seronegative. Both conserved end residues are part of each CDR3. D genes are given only for firm matches. The size of a clone is reported for some rows only, either as once, few or many, or as a class for expanded clones.

TGCGCCAGCAGCGTCGGGACTAGCTGCAGCTCCTACAATGAGCAGTTCTTC	CASSVGTSCSSYNEQFF	TRBD2	NA	TRBJ2-1	TRBV5-1
TGTGCCTGGAGTATCCTTGAGGGCTACGAGCAGTACTTC	CAWSILEGYEQYF	NA	few	TRBJ2-7	TRBV30
TGTGCCATCCTGGACAGAGCCAACTATGGCTACACCTTC	CAILDRANYGYTF	NA	NA	TRBJ1-2	TRBV28
TGTGCCACCACAGGGGATGGGGTTGAAGCTTTCTTT	CATTGDGVEAFF	TRBD1	NA	TRBJ1-1	TRBV11-2
TGCGCCAGCAGCCGAAGACTAGCGGGCACCGGGGAGCTGTTTTTT	CASSRRLAGTGELFF	TRBD2	once	TRBJ2-2	TRBV4-3
TGTGCCAGCACCGCTGCAGCGAACACCGGGGAGCTGTTTTTT	CASTAAANTGELFF	NA	once	TRBJ2-2	TRBV7-9
TGTGCCAGCAGTTACTCGGCTAGCGGATCCACAGATACGCAGTATTTT	CASSYSASGSTDTQYF	TRBD2	NA	TRBJ2-3	TRBV6-5
TGTGCCTGGAGGGGGGGGTCCTACAATGAGCAGTTCTTC	CAWRGGSYNEQFF	TRBD2	NA	TRBJ2-1	TRBV30
TGTGCCAGCCGGAATACAGGGAGATGGGGCTACACCTTC	CASRNTGRWGYTF	NA	NA	TRBJ1-2	TRBV6-5
TGTGCCAGTAGTATGCGGGGGACGATCGTGAACACTGAAGCTTTCTTT	CASSMRGTIVNTEAFF	NA	once	TRBJ1-1	TRBV19
TGTGCCAGCAGCGTAGGAAGCGGGAGTTACGAGCAGTACTTC	CASSVGSGSYEQYF	TRBD2	NA	TRBJ2-7	TRBV9
TGTGCCAGCAGTTTAGGGAGCTATGGCTACACCTTC	CASSLGSYGYTF	NA	NA	TRBJ1-2	TRBV28
TGTGCCAGCAGCCTGCCGGGACAGTCCTACGAGCAGTACTTC	CASSLPGQSYEQYF	TRBD1	few	TRBJ2-7	TRBV7-9
TGTGCCTGGAGTACCTCACGGACTAGCGGATCCTACAATGAGCAGTTCTTC	CAWSTSRTSGSYNEQFF	TRBD2	NA	TRBJ2-1	TRBV30
TGTGCCAGTAGCAGACAGGGGGCGGTCCCCGGGGCCAACGTCCTGACTTTC	CASSRQGAVPGANVLTF	TRBD1	once	TRBJ2-6	TRBV19
TGTGCCAGCAGCTGGAGTCAGGGGATTCAGGGCTACACCTTC	CASSWSQGIQGYTF	NA	NA	TRBJ1-2	TRBV5-5
TGCGCCAGCAGCAAGGACCGACAGGGATCTTATGGCTACACCTTC	CASSKDRQGSYGYTF	TRBD1	NA	TRBJ1-2	TRBV5-1
TGTGCCAGCAGCTTCGGACAGGGGGCGCGGAATGAGCAGTTCTTC	CASSFGQGARNEQFF	TRBD1	NA	TRBJ2-1	TRBV5-6
TGTGCCAGCAGCTTAAGGCTAGCGGGGGGCTCCTACAATGAGCAGTTCTTC	CASSLRLAGGSYNEQFF	TRBD2	NA	TRBJ2-1	TRBV7-2
TGTGCCAGCAGTTCAAGGGGAGGGGGACAGGAGGTCGATTCACCCCTCCACTTT	CASSSRGGGQEVDSPLHF	TRBD1	few	TRBJ1-6	TRBV7-3
TGTGCCAGCAGTTACTCTCGGACAGGGGACCTCTTGGGCTACACCTTC	CASSYSRTGDLLGYTF	TRBD1	NA	TRBJ1-2	TRBV6-5
TGTGCCAGCAGCTTACAGGGGGAGACCCAGTACTTC	CASSLQGETQYF	NA	once	TRBJ2-5	TRBV7-8
TGTGCCAGCAGCTTGGGGACACTAAGGGAGACCCAGTACTTC	CASSLGTLRETQYF	NA	NA	TRBJ2-5	TRBV5-4
TGTGCCAGCAGCGGAGGCCCCGGGACAGGGGACGGCTACACCTTC	CASSGGPGTGDGYTF	TRBD1	once	TRBJ1-2	TRBV9
TGCGCCAGCAGCCGACAGGCGGGACAGGGGGCGGGTTCACCCCTCCACTTT	CASSRQAGQGAGSPLHF	TRBD1	NA	TRBJ1-6	TRBV4-3
TGTGCCAGCAGCCCGGGACTAGCGAAACACAATGAGCAGTTCTTC	CASSPGLAKHNEQFF	TRBD2	once	TRBJ2-1	TRBV7-8
TGTGCCAGCAGATTAGACAGGGGGAATTCACCCCTCCACTTT	CASRLDRGNSPLHF	TRBD1	few	TRBJ1-6	TRBV6-5
TGTGCCAGCAGCTCGCGGGCCTTCATTGTTTACAATGAGCAGTTCTTC	CASSSRAFIVYNEQFF	NA	NA	TRBJ2-1	TRBV7-9
TGTGCCAGCAGCCATGACCGACAGGGGAAAAGCTACGAGCAGTACTTC	CASSHDRQGKSYEQYF	TRBD1	NA	TRBJ2-7	TRBV14
TGTGCCAGTTCCCCAACTGGTAGCTGGGACTATGGCTACACCTTC	CASSPTGSWDYGYTF	NA	few	TRBJ1-2	TRBV18
TGTGCCAGCAGCCCTAGGCACGGGGGGGCCCGGGATACGCAGTATTTT	CASSPRHGGARDTQYF	TRBD2	few	TRBJ2-3	TRBV9
TGTGCCAGCAGCCTACCGGGACAGGGGCGTCGCGGCTACACCTTC	CASSLPGQGRRGYTF	TRBD1	few	TRBJ1-2	TRBV5-6
TGTGCCAGCAGCTTGACTAGCGGGATAGGAGAGACCCAGTACTTC	CASSLTSGIGETQYF	TRBD2	few	TRBJ2-5	TRBV6-6
TGCAGCGTTGAGCAGGGACTAGCGGGAGCCCGAGACAATGAGCAGTTCTTC	CSVEQGLAGARDNEQFF	TRBD2	NA	TRBJ2-1	TRBV29-1
TGTGCCAGCAGCTTGGAGAGACACCGCACAGGGGACGATGGCTACACCTTC	CASSLERHRTGDDGYTF	TRBD1	once	TRBJ1-2	TRBV5-5
TGTGCCAGCAGTATATGGACTAGCGGGGCAAACAATGAGCAGTTCTTC	CASSIWTSGANNEQFF	TRBD2	NA	TRBJ2-1	TRBV28
TGTGCCAGCAGCGGAAACAGGGGGGGAAGAAATTCACCCCTCCACTTT	CASSGNRGGRNSPLHF	TRBD1	NA	TRBJ1-6	TRBV5-6
TGTGCTAGTGGTTCCTCGACAGGCCTTTCTGGAAACACCATATATTTT	CASGSSTGLSGNTIYF	NA	NA	TRBJ1-3	TRBV12-5
TGTGCCAGCAGCCCGGACAGGGGGGCTAGGTATGGCTACACCTTC	CASSPDRGARYGYTF	TRBD1	NA	TRBJ1-2	TRBV5-4
TGTTCCAGCAGCCCCCGAGACAATGAGCAGTTCTTC	CSSSPRDNEQFF	NA	few	TRBJ2-1	TRBV7-9
TGTGCCAGCAGCCCTACGGGACAGCGAAACACTGAAGCTTTCTTT	CASSPTGQRNTEAFF	TRBD1	NA	TRBJ1-1	TRBV5-4
TGTGCCAGCAGCGTAGTAGTGGGAGGGGGCACAGATACGCAGTATTTT	CASSVVVGGGTDTQYF	TRBD2	NA	TRBJ2-3	TRBV9
TGTGCCAGCAGCCCGTCAAGGGGCAGGTTAACTTATGGCTACACCTTC	CASSPSRGRLTYGYTF	NA	NA	TRBJ1-2	TRBV11-2
TGTGCCAGCAGCCTTAGTGGTGGTGAGAATCTCGAGCAGTACTTC	CASSLSGGENLEQYF	NA	NA	TRBJ2-7	TRBV7-2
TGTGCCAGCAGCCAAGTCAGGGGGAAGAGTGAAAAACTGTTTTTT	CASSQVRGKSEKLFF	TRBD1	few	TRBJ1-4	TRBV14
TGTGCCAGCAGCTTAGCTGGAGGGACGAACCCGGACCCCTACGAGCAGTACTTC	CASSLAGGTNPDPYEQYF	NA	NA	TRBJ2-7	TRBV7-2
TGTGCCAGCTCTTTCAGCAATCAGCCCCAGCATTTT	CASSFSNQPQHF	NA	NA	TRBJ1-5	TRBV2
TGTGCCAGCAGCTTAGGGCCAGGGGGTGAGACCCAGTACTTC	CASSLGPGGETQYF	TRBD1	NA	TRBJ2-5	TRBV7-6